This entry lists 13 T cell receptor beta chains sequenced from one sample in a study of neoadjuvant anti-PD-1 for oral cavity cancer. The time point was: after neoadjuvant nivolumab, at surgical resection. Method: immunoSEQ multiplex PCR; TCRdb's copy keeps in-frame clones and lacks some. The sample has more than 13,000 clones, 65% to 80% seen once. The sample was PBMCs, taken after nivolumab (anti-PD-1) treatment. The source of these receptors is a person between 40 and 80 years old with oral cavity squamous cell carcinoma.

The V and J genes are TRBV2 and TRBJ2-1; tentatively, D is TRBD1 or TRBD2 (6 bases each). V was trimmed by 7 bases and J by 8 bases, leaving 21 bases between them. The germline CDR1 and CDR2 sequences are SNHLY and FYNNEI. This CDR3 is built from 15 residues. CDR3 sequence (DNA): TGTGCCAGCAACCCTTCGGGGGCCTCTCGGGATGAGCAGTTCTTC. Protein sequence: CASNPSGASRDEQFF.

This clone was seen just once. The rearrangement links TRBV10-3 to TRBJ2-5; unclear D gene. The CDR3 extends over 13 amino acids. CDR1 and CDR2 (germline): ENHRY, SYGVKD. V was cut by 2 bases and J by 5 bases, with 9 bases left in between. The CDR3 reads CAISESMGETQYF. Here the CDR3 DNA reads TGTGCCATCAGTGAGAGCATGGGCGAGACCCAGTACTTC.

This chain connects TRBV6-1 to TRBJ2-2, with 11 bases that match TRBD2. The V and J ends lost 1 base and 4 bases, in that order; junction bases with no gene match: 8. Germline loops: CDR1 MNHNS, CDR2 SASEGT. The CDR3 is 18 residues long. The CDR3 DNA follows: TGTGCCAGCAGTGAAGGAACGACTAGCGGGAAGGGCACCGGGGAGCTGTTTTTT. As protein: CASSEGTTSGKGTGELFF.

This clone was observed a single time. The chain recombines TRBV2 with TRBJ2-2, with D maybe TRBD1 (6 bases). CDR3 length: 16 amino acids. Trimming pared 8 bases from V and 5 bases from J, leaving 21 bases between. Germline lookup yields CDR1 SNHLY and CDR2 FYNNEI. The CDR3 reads CASGSVLGAITGELFF. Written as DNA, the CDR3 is TGTGCCAGCGGGAGTGTCTTGGGGGCCATTACCGGGGAGCTGTTTTTT.

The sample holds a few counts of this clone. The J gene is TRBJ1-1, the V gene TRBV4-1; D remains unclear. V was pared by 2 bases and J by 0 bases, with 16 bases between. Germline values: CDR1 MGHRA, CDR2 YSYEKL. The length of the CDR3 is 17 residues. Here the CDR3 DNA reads TGCGCCAGCAGCCAAAGTGGCCCCCTACCCATGAACACTGAAGCTTTCTTT. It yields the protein CASSQSGPLPMNTEAFF.

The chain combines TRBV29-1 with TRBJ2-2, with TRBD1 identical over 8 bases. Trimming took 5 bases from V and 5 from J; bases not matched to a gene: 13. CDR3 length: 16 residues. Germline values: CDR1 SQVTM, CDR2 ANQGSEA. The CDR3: CSVSYGQGMGTGELFF. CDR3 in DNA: TGCAGCGTTTCCTACGGACAGGGTATGGGTACCGGGGAGCTGTTTTTT.

The chain's CDR3 is CASSSLWGNYGYTF. As DNA, the CDR3 is TGTGCCAGCAGTAGCCTTTGGGGAAACTATGGCTACACCTTC. The chain recombines TRBV27 with TRBJ1-2, with D hard to call. This CDR3 spans 14 amino acids. In germline, CDR1 is MNHEY, CDR2 SMNVEV (reference sequence). V lost 5 bases to trimming and J lost 2 bases, with 12 bases between them.

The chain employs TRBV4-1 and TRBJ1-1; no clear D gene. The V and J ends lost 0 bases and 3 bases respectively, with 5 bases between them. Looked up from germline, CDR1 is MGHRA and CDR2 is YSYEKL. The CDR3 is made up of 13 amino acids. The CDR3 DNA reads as TGCGCCAGCAGCCAAGAAAGGGACACTGAAGCTTTCTTT. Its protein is CASSQERDTEAFF.

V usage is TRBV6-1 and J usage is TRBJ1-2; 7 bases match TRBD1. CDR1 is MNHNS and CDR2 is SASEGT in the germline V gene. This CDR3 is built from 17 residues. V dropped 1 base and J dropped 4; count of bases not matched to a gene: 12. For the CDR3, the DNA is TGTGCCAGCAGTGAAGTGGGCAAGGGGGCTTGGGTCTATGGCTACACCTTC. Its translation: CASSEVGKGAWVYGYTF.

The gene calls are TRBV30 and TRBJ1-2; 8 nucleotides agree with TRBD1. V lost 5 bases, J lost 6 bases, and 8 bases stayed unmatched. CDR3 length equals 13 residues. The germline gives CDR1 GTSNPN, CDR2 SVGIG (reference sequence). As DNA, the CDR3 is TGTGCCTGGTACGGACAGGGAGGGCATGGCTACACCTTC. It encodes CAWYGQGGHGYTF.

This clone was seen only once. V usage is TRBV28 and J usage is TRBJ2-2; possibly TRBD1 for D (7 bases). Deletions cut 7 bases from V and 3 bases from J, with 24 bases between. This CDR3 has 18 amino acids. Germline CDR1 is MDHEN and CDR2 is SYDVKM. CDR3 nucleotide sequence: TGTGCCAGCACCCATCTCACGTGGCAGGGGGAGGACACCGGGGAGCTGTTTTTT. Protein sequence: CASTHLTWQGEDTGELFF.

In nucleotides, the CDR3 is TGTGCCAGCAGCTTCGGGGCCTTTTCCGAAGCTTTCTTT. Its translation is CASSFGAFSEAFF. This chain connects TRBV28 to TRBJ1-1; D perhaps matches TRBD1 (5 bases). This CDR3 has 13 residues. CDR1 and CDR2 from the germline V gene are MDHEN and SYDVKM. With 6 bases removed from V and 8 bases from J, the gap between germline ends came to 16 bases.

CDR3 protein: CASSPDRTYGYTF. The CDR3 DNA reads as TGCGCCAGCAGCCCGGACAGGACCTATGGCTACACCTTC. The V gene is TRBV5-1, the J gene TRBJ1-2, with 7 bases aligning to TRBD1. The CDR3 length is 13 residues. V shed 4 bases and J 4 bases; nucleotides not matched to a gene: 4. Germline-derived CDR1 and CDR2 are SGHRS and YFSETQ.